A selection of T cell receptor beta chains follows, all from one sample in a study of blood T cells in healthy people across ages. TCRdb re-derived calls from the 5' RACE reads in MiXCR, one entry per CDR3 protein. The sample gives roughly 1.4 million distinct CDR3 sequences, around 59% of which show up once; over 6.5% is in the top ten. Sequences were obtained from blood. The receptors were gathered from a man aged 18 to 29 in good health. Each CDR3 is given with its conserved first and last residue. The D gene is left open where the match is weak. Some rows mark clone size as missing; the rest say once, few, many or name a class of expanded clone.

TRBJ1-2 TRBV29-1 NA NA TGCAGCGTGAGGGTAGGGGGAAATCGAGGCTACACCTTC CSVRVGGNRGYTF
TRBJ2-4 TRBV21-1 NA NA TGTGCCAGCAGCATTAAGGTAGCGTACTTC CASSIKVAYF
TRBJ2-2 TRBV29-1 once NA TGCAGCGTTGAAGCTCTGGGGGCCCAAGGGGAGCTGTTTTTT CSVEALGAQGELFF
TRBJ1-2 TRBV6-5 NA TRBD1 TGTGCCAGCAGTTACGCCGGGACAGGGGTTTATGGCTACACCTTC CASSYAGTGVYGYTF
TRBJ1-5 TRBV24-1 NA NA TGTGCCACCGCGGATAGCAATCAGCCCCAGCATTTT CATADSNQPQHF
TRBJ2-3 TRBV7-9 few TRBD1 TGTGCCAGCAGCCGCACAGGACAGGGGTTCACAGATACGCAGTATTTT CASSRTGQGFTDTQYF
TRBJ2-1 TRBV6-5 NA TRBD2 TGTGCCAGCAGTAACCCGAGCGGGATTTACAATGAGCAGTTCTTC CASSNPSGIYNEQFF
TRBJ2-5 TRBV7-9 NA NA TGTGCCAGCAGCACCTCCTCAGGGCAAGAGACCCAGTACTTC CASSTSSGQETQYF
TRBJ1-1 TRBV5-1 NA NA TGCGCCCTGGAGAGGACTGAAGCTTTCTTT CALERTEAFF
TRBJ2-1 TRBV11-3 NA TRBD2 TGTGCCAGCAGCTACACTAGCGGGGATTACAATGAGCAGTTCTTC CASSYTSGDYNEQFF
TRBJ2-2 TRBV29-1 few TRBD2 TGCAGCGTTGGGACTAGAAACACCGGGGAGCTGTTTTTT CSVGTRNTGELFF